A selection of T cell receptor beta chains follows, all from one sample in a study of CD8 T cells in ankylosing spondylitis. TCRdb reanalysed the 5' RACE reads using MiXCR and keeps one entry per CDR3 protein. The sample contains roughly 230,000 distinct CDR3 sequences, approximately 20% of which appear only once. Sequences were obtained from blood, either unsorted or a sorted T cell fraction (not recorded which). These receptors were taken from a male donor with ankylosing spondylitis or in good health (not recorded which). CDR3s leave out the opening cysteine and the closing phenylalanine or tryptophan. D genes are given only for firm matches.

j_gene: TRBJ2-1; d_gene: TRBD2; v_gene: TRBV7-2; CDR3aa: ASSLPPKSGRGNEQF
j_gene: TRBJ2-1; d_gene: .; v_gene: TRBV4-3; CDR3aa: ASSQDRGSTYNEQF
j_gene: TRBJ2-1; d_gene: TRBD2; v_gene: TRBV3-1; CDR3aa: ASSQRGLAGGPGNEQF
j_gene: TRBJ2-3; d_gene: TRBD2; v_gene: TRBV27; CDR3aa: ASSSEPGTSGVIADTQY
j_gene: TRBJ2-1; d_gene: TRBD2; v_gene: TRBV12-3/TRBV12-4; CDR3aa: ASSTGGGPSYNEQF
j_gene: TRBJ1-1; d_gene: TRBD1; v_gene: TRBV4-1; CDR3aa: ASSQDDRVVTEAF
j_gene: TRBJ2-7; d_gene: .; v_gene: TRBV29-1; CDR3aa: SVFGYRAEQY
j_gene: TRBJ2-7; d_gene: .; v_gene: TRBV28; CDR3aa: ASSQQNNYEQY
j_gene: TRBJ2-2; d_gene: TRBD1; v_gene: TRBV6-5; CDR3aa: ASSYSTGPYTGELF
j_gene: TRBJ2-3; d_gene: TRBD2; v_gene: TRBV9; CDR3aa: ASSVELAGSDTQY
j_gene: TRBJ2-1; d_gene: TRBD2; v_gene: TRBV6-2/TRBV6-3; CDR3aa: ASSKGLEGDEQF
j_gene: TRBJ2-1; d_gene: TRBD2; v_gene: TRBV4-2; CDR3aa: ASSQDGTSGIYNEQF
j_gene: TRBJ2-7; d_gene: .; v_gene: TRBV25-1; CDR3aa: ASSELGTTYEQY
j_gene: TRBJ1-1; d_gene: TRBD1; v_gene: TRBV9; CDR3aa: ASSAGDRDTEAF
j_gene: TRBJ2-1; d_gene: .; v_gene: TRBV4-1; CDR3aa: ASSPPQGNNEQF
j_gene: TRBJ2-5; d_gene: .; v_gene: TRBV4-1; CDR3aa: ASSQVTGVRETQY
j_gene: TRBJ2-7; d_gene: .; v_gene: TRBV2; CDR3aa: ASSVEAHSYEQY
j_gene: TRBJ2-3; d_gene: .; v_gene: TRBV29-1; CDR3aa: SVAGPADTQY
j_gene: TRBJ1-2; d_gene: TRBD1; v_gene: TRBV15; CDR3aa: ATSTRQGFYGYT
j_gene: TRBJ2-2; d_gene: TRBD1; v_gene: TRBV5-1; CDR3aa: ASSLMDRGTGELF
j_gene: TRBJ2-4; d_gene: TRBD1; v_gene: TRBV2; CDR3aa: ASSAGQGLPKNIQY
j_gene: TRBJ2-7; d_gene: .; v_gene: TRBV27; CDR3aa: ASTLLDGGEQY
j_gene: TRBJ2-7; d_gene: .; v_gene: TRBV4-2; CDR3aa: ASSQASGRHLAYEQY
j_gene: TRBJ2-4; d_gene: .; v_gene: TRBV20-1; CDR3aa: SARVGLRIRNIQY
j_gene: TRBJ2-7; d_gene: .; v_gene: TRBV29-1; CDR3aa: SVEDMRAHEQY
j_gene: TRBJ1-4; d_gene: .; v_gene: TRBV4-1; CDR3aa: ASSQGDYSLNEKLF
j_gene: TRBJ2-1; d_gene: TRBD1; v_gene: TRBV27; CDR3aa: ASSIETGTYNEQF
j_gene: TRBJ2-1; d_gene: .; v_gene: TRBV27; CDR3aa: ASSTGNEQF
j_gene: TRBJ2-7; d_gene: TRBD1; v_gene: TRBV20-1; CDR3aa: SAIGQGAPLTYEQY
j_gene: TRBJ2-1; d_gene: TRBD2; v_gene: TRBV7-9; CDR3aa: ASSLERGWNEQF
j_gene: TRBJ2-1; d_gene: .; v_gene: TRBV24-1; CDR3aa: ATRGDKYNEQF
j_gene: TRBJ2-7; d_gene: .; v_gene: TRBV20-1; CDR3aa: SARANEGTYEQY
j_gene: TRBJ2-1; d_gene: TRBD1; v_gene: TRBV24-1; CDR3aa: ATSDKDGTVAPYNEQF
j_gene: TRBJ2-6; d_gene: .; v_gene: TRBV29-1; CDR3aa: SVEGGAGANVLT
j_gene: TRBJ2-1; d_gene: TRBD1; v_gene: TRBV4-3; CDR3aa: ASSQRQGNEQF
j_gene: TRBJ2-3; d_gene: .; v_gene: TRBV12-3/TRBV12-4; CDR3aa: ASNPNRDFTDTQY
j_gene: TRBJ2-1; d_gene: .; v_gene: TRBV6-1; CDR3aa: ASSETNYNEQF
j_gene: TRBJ1-1; d_gene: .; v_gene: TRBV7-3; CDR3aa: ASSLLWGFPVNTEAF
j_gene: TRBJ2-7; d_gene: .; v_gene: TRBV7-2; CDR3aa: ASSLLGLTYEQY
j_gene: TRBJ2-7; d_gene: .; v_gene: TRBV20-1; CDR3aa: SASRGGMEQY
j_gene: TRBJ2-2; d_gene: TRBD1; v_gene: TRBV28; CDR3aa: ASSFNRDRGLSGELF
j_gene: TRBJ1-2; d_gene: .; v_gene: TRBV6-5; CDR3aa: ASSSLLGRAT